A selection of T cell receptor beta chains follows, all from one sample in a study of blood T cell repertoires in COVID-19. Profiled with immunoSEQ multiplex PCR; TCRdb holds only in-frame clones, not every one. The sample has under 65,000 clones, 70% to 90% seen once; the top ten hold roughly 30%. The sample was peripheral blood. The receptors were sampled from a man between 60 and 75 years old with COVID-19, enrolled during active disease. Each CDR3 is given with its conserved first and last residue. A D gene is named only where the DNA matches it firmly. Not all rows give a size; the values are once, few, many and, for expanded clones, a class.

clone size	V gene	J gene	D gene	CDR3 protein	CDR3 DNA
-	TRBV4-1	TRBJ2-3	-	CASKHSPSAFGPHRTDTQYF	TGCGCCAGCAAGCACAGTCCTTCCGCCTTTGGCCCGCATAGAACAGATACGCAGTATTTT
-	TRBV12-3/TRBV12-4	TRBJ1-1	-	CASSPDGRGEAFF	TGTGCCAGCAGTCCCGACGGCCGAGGGGAAGCTTTCTTT
-	TRBV19	TRBJ1-1	TRBD1	CASSKGQREAFF	TGTGCCAGTAGTAAGGGACAGCGTGAAGCTTTCTTT
-	TRBV14	TRBJ2-1	-	CASSQERASEQFF	TGTGCCAGCAGCCAAGAAAGAGCATCCGAGCAGTTCTTC
-	TRBV14	TRBJ1-2	-	CASSQDQYFLGNGYTF	TGTGCCAGCAGCCAAGACCAATATTTCCTCGGGAATGGCTACACCTTC
once	TRBV6-5	TRBJ1-5	-	CASSYRDSINQPQHF	TGTGCCAGCAGTTACCGCGACAGCATCAATCAGCCCCAGCATTTT
-	TRBV5-6	TRBJ1-3	TRBD1	CASSAPGTGSTGNTIYF	TGTGCCAGCAGCGCCCCCGGGACAGGGTCTACTGGAAACACCATATATTTT
-	TRBV10-3	TRBJ2-7	-	CAISDDSRGWEQYF	TGTGCCATCAGTGACGACTCAAGAGGCTGGGAGCAGTACTTC
-	TRBV3-1/TRBV3-2	TRBJ1-5	-	CASSQGGPNQPQHF	TGTGCCAGCAGCCAAGGGGGGCCCAATCAGCCCCAGCATTTT
-	TRBV12-3/TRBV12-4	TRBJ1-1	-	CASSQATEAFF	TGTGCCAGCAGTCAAGCGACTGAAGCTTTCTTT
-	TRBV9	TRBJ2-1	-	CASSPRSTSSYNEQFF	TGTGCCAGCAGCCCACGGAGTACTAGCTCCTACAATGAGCAGTTCTTC
-	TRBV3-1/TRBV3-2	TRBJ1-2	-	CASSQPGGNYGYTF	TGTGCCAGCAGCCAACCAGGCGGGAACTATGGCTACACCTTC
-	TRBV6-6	TRBJ1-2	TRBD1	CASSYGTGGGGYTF	TGTGCCAGCAGTTACGGGACAGGGGGTGGTGGCTACACCTTC
-	TRBV6-5	TRBJ1-2	-	CASSYSALGNYGYTF	TGTGCCAGCAGTTACTCGGCACTGGGCAACTATGGCTACACCTTC
-	TRBV7-9	TRBJ1-1	-	CASSPGQRNTEAFF	TGTGCCAGCAGCCCCGGACAGAGGAACACTGAAGCTTTCTTT
-	TRBV3-1/TRBV3-2	TRBJ2-1	-	CASSHLGAYYNEQFF	TGTGCCAGCAGCCACCTGGGGGCTTACTACAATGAGCAGTTCTTC
-	TRBV19	TRBJ1-3	-	CASSVQGSGNTIYF	TGTGCCAGTAGTGTGCAGGGTTCTGGAAACACCATATATTTT
-	TRBV19	TRBJ2-3	TRBD2	CASSILAGTDTQYF	TGTGCCAGTAGTATACTAGCGGGCACAGATACGCAGTATTTT
few	TRBV9	TRBJ2-1	TRBD2	CASSARQAGSYNEQFF	TGTGCCAGCAGCGCCCGCCAAGCGGGGTCCTACAATGAGCAGTTCTTC
-	TRBV5-4	TRBJ2-7	-	CASSSAGQSYEQYF	TGTGCCAGCAGCTCCGCGGGACAGAGCTACGAGCAGTACTTC
-	TRBV10-3	TRBJ1-1	-	CAISSGRGNEAFF	TGTGCCATCTCCTCGGGCAGGGGTAATGAAGCTTTCTTT
few	TRBV29-1	TRBJ1-1	TRBD1	CSGGQVNTEAFF	TGCAGCGGGGGACAGGTGAACACTGAAGCTTTCTTT
-	TRBV5-4	TRBJ2-7	-	CASSLGLAEGIGYEQYF	TGTGCCAGCAGCTTGGGGTTAGCGGAAGGTATTGGCTACGAGCAGTACTTC
-	TRBV2	TRBJ2-1	-	CASSAPLTPETVFF	TGTGCCAGCAGCGCGCCCCTTACCCCGGAAACAGTCTTCTTC
-	TRBV3-1/TRBV3-2	TRBJ2-2	TRBD2	CASSHPNLAGVDTGELFF	TGTGCCAGCAGCCACCCAAACCTAGCGGGAGTAGACACCGGGGAGCTGTTTTTT
once	TRBV5-1	TRBJ2-1	TRBD2	CASSLDGRGYNEQFF	TGCGCCAGCAGCTTGGATGGGAGGGGCTACAATGAGCAGTTCTTC
-	TRBV5-1	TRBJ1-1	-	CASSLEKSGAKDTEAFF	TGCGCCAGCAGCTTGGAGAAGTCAGGGGCAAAGGACACTGAAGCTTTCTTT
-	TRBV7-6	TRBJ2-1	TRBD1	CASSTDPGQGAGSYNEQFF	TGTGCCAGCAGCACCGATCCGGGACAGGGGGCGGGGAGTTACAATGAGCAGTTCTTC
-	TRBV19	TRBJ2-7	TRBD2	CASKASGGSYEQYF	TGTGCCAGTAAGGCTAGCGGGGGATCCTACGAGCAGTACTTC
-	TRBV3-1/TRBV3-2	TRBJ2-1	-	CASSQPYNEQFF	TGTGCCAGCAGCCAACCATACAATGAGCAGTTCTTC
-	TRBV5-1	TRBJ2-1	TRBD1	CASSSRQGTGNEQFF	TGCGCCAGCAGCTCAAGACAGGGGACGGGCAATGAGCAGTTCTTC
-	TRBV7-3	TRBJ2-1	-	CASSLAVRGEKFF	TGTGCCAGCAGCTTAGCCGTCAGGGGAGAGAAGTTCTTC
-	TRBV3-1/TRBV3-2	TRBJ2-5	TRBD1	CASSPRDRYQETQYF	TGTGCCAGCAGCCCCCGGGACAGGTACCAAGAGACCCAGTACTTC
-	TRBV7-8	TRBJ2-5	-	CASSLDPPGAQYF	TGTGCCAGCAGCTTAGACCCCCCAGGCGCCCAGTACTTC
-	TRBV11-2	TRBJ2-1	TRBD2	CASSLSGTPYNEQFF	TGTGCCAGCAGCCTAAGCGGGACCCCCTACAATGAGCAGTTCTTC
few	TRBV6-1	TRBJ2-7	TRBD1	CASSEGGQGKYEQYF	TGTGCCAGCAGTGAAGGAGGACAGGGGAAGTACGAGCAGTACTTC
-	TRBV20-1	TRBJ1-1	-	CSVTEPPGAFF	TGCAGTGTCACAGAGCCCCCTGGGGCTTTCTTT
-	TRBV7-6	TRBJ2-5	-	CASIVGASAQETQYF	TGTGCCAGCATCGTAGGGGCTAGCGCACAAGAGACCCAGTACTTC
-	TRBV5-1	TRBJ2-7	-	CASSLTTSSYEQYF	TGCGCCAGCAGCTTGACCACTAGCTCCTACGAGCAGTACTTC
-	TRBV25-1	TRBJ2-2	TRBD2	CASGGLAGAGELFF	TGTGCCAGCGGCGGACTAGCGGGGGCCGGGGAGCTGTTTTTT
-	TRBV5-1	TRBJ2-1	-	CASSLVSGRLNEQFF	TGCGCCAGCAGCTTGGTGTCTGGGAGATTAAATGAGCAGTTCTTC
-	TRBV6-5	TRBJ1-3	-	CASRSQGLSGNTIYF	TGTGCCAGCAGATCACAGGGATTATCTGGAAACACCATATATTTT
once	TRBV9	TRBJ1-6	-	CASSAAGRGNSPLHF	TGTGCCAGCAGCGCGGCGGGACGCGGTAATTCACCCCTCCACTTT
once	TRBV19	TRBJ1-5	TRBD1	CASSTTGLQPQHF	TGTGCCAGTAGTACGACAGGGTTGCAGCCCCAGCATTTT
-	TRBV5-6	TRBJ1-1	TRBD1	CASSYGQGEAFF	TGTGCCAGCAGCTACGGACAGGGCGAAGCTTTCTTT
once	TRBV29-1	TRBJ2-1	TRBD2	CSVARRGAYNEQFF	TGCAGCGTTGCGAGGCGGGGGGCCTACAATGAGCAGTTCTTC
few	TRBV25-1	TRBJ1-4	TRBD1	CASSVTGGEKLFF	TGTGCCAGCAGTGTGACAGGGGGTGAAAAACTGTTTTTT
-	TRBV7-3	TRBJ2-3	-	CASSPFISTDTQYF	TGTGCCAGCAGCCCCTTTATTAGCACAGATACGCAGTATTTT